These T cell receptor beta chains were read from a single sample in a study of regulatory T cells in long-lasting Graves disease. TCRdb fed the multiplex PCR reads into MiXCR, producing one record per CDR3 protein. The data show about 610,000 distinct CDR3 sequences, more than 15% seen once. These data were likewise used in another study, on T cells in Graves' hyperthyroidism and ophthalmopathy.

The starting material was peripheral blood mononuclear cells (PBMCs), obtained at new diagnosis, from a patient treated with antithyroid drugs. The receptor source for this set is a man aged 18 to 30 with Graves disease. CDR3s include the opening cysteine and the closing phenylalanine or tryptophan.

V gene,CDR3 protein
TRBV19,CASSEGGWGPEQFF
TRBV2,CASRTGGTNSYEQYF
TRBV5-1,CASSWEDRTRKGNTEAFF
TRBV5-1,CASSIGTSGRFSDTQYF
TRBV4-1,CASSQGGLARYEQYF
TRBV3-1,CASSLRTGGWDTIYF
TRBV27,CASSGRQGRSYEQYF
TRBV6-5,CASSYSTGTAEAFF
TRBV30,CAWSVEGTGKGKNSPLHF
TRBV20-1,CSASGRRGERETQYF
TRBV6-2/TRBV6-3,CASSWTGHHYNEQFF
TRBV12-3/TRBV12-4,CASIRVPGDTQYF
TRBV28,CASSLRQGSDTIYF
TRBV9,CASSVGAQAIGETQYF
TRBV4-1,CASSQATGRTDTQYF
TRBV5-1,CASSLEQGSGYEQYF
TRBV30,CAKTRINTEAFF
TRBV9,CASSVDQGPGTEAFF
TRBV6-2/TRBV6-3,CASTEDSGTSGYEQYF
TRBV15,CATSRDQRNTEAFF
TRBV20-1,CSAREGGRTYNEQFF
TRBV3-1,CASSAGSGTVNTEAFF
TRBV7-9,CASSLGSARNTEAFF
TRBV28,CASSLLGEVHYGYTF
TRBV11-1,CASSFQRGSYNEQFF
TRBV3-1,CASSQDPDGGNEQFF
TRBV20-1,CSARGLGTPYEQYF
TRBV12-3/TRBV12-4,CASTIPGRGNTGELFF
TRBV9,CASSVGDGHTGDTQYF
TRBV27,CASSLYRGNQPQHF
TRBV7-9,CASSASGGVYYEQYF
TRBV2,CASSHTETYGYTF
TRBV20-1,CSARDRELAGAGELFF
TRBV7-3,CASSLTGISQGSPLHF
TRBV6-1,CASRPQSTSNQPQHF
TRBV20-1,CSARATGTLSYEQYF
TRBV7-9,CASSVHRDNTEAFF
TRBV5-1,CASRSGRGNTQYF
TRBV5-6,CASSSPGGPSGSDTQYF
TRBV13,CASSFGGDPEKLFF
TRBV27,CASSLLPLAKNIQYF
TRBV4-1,CASSQERTSTGELFF
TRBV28,CASSQREKRNEQFF
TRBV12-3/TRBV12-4,CASSWSEATNEKLFF
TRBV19,CASSIVRGSDYGYTF
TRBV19,CASKQGGGETQYF
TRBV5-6,CASSLRVSRLAAYEQYF
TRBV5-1,CASSLVGQGGNEQFF
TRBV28,CASSLWRGEQYF
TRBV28,CASSPGGAPTGELFF